Below, 18 T cell receptor beta chains from the same sample are listed, as sequenced in a study of T-cell memory formation after mild COVID-19. TCRdb independently ran MiXCR on the 5' RACE reads; one entry per CDR3 protein. The table has around 110,000 distinct CDR3 sequences, roughly 12% seen once. Material: PBMCs or a T cell subset sorted from them (not recorded which). These receptors were collected from an adult woman who had mild COVID-19 (a few samples of this study predate the infection). Cell type and time point are not known.

The sample holds a few counts of this clonotype. The gene calls are TRBV7-8 and TRBJ1-1; D is unclear. The CDR3 consists of 15 residues. V was shortened by 1 base and J by 0 bases, with 9 bases between the two germline ends. Germline V gene sequence: CDR1 SGHVS, CDR2 FQNEAQ. CDR3: CASSLGSSLNTEAFF. DNA for the CDR3: TGTGCCAGCAGCTTAGGGTCCTCGTTGAACACTGAAGCTTTCTTT.

V usage is TRBV7-9 and J usage is TRBJ2-1, with TRBD2 as a possible D gene (5 bases). V was cut by 2 bases and J by 4 bases, with 15 bases left in between. CDR1 and CDR2 (germline): SEHNR, FQNEAQ (reference sequence). This CDR3 comprises 16 residues. CDR3 loop: CASSLKGVTGYNEQFF. For the CDR3, the DNA is TGTGCCAGCAGCTTAAAGGGAGTCACCGGGTACAATGAGCAGTTCTTC. The full variable domain, in which reference TRBV7-9 and TRBJ2-1 provide the parts outside the CDR3, is DTGVSQNPRHKITKRGQNVTFRCDPISEHNRLYWYRQTLGQGPEFLTYFQNEAQLEKSRLLSDRFSAERPKGSFSTLEIQRTEQGDSAMYLCASSLKGVTGYNEQFFGPGTRLTVL.

There are a few counts of this clonotype. J is TRBJ2-1 and V is TRBV14; D is ambiguous. The CDR3 spans 14 residues. Germline lookup yields CDR1 SGHDN and CDR2 FVKESK. The germline V and J ends were trimmed by 1 base and 3 bases, with 7 bases remaining between them. This CDR3 reads CASSQVPGYNEQFF. In nucleotides, the CDR3 is TGTGCCAGCAGCCAAGTTCCGGGCTACAATGAGCAGTTCTTC.

This clonotype was recorded many times. The CDR3 bases are TGTGCCAGCAGTCGCCCCGGGACAGGGAGCTACGAGCAGTACTTC. It codes for CASSRPGTGSYEQYF. This rearrangement joins TRBV12-3 or TRBV12-4 to TRBJ2-7, with 9 bases identical to TRBD1. This CDR3 is 15 amino acids long. V lost 5 bases, J lost 3 bases, and 8 bases stayed unmatched.

This clonotype was counted only a few times. The J gene is TRBJ2-1, the V gene TRBV24-1, with TRBD2 as a possible D gene (6 bases). V shed 1 base and J shed 5 bases, with 8 bases lying between them. From germline, CDR1 is KGHDR and CDR2 SFDVKD. CDR3 length: 14 residues. The CDR3 loop reads CATSDFGGNNEQFF. For the CDR3, the DNA is TGTGCCACCAGTGATTTTGGCGGGAACAATGAGCAGTTCTTC.

This clonotype was counted a few times. The rearrangement uses TRBV5-1 and TRBJ2-1, with D possibly being TRBD2 (6 bases). Germline assignment: CDR1 SGHRS and CDR2 YFSETQ. This CDR3 has 18 residues. V was clipped by 0 bases and J by 2 bases, with 18 bases between them. CDR3 amino acids: CASSLDESGTLTYNEQFF. The CDR3 DNA follows: TGCGCCAGCAGCTTGGATGAATCCGGGACTCTTACCTACAATGAGCAGTTCTTC.

Regarding this clonotype: A read error may account for a junction end that differs from germline. V and J are TRBV7-7 and TRBJ2-3; TRBD1 or TRBD2 may be the D gene (5 bases each). The CDR3 consists of 13 residues. Germline V CDR1 and CDR2: SSHAT, FNYEAQ (reference sequence). CDR3 nucleotide sequence: TGTGCTAGCAGCACCGGGACCACAGATACGCAGTATTTT. This sequence encodes CASSTGTTDTQYF.

The chain carries TRBV2 and TRBJ2-3, with D unclear. The CDR3 is made up of 14 amino acids. In germline, CDR1 is SNHLY, CDR2 FYNNEI. V lost 1 base and J lost 5, with 10 bases in between. Written as DNA, the CDR3 is TGTGCCAGCAGTGAAGAAACTTCGGGAGATACGCAGTATTTT. It translates to CASSEETSGDTQYF.

This clonotype has ten or more counts. The rearrangement joins TRBV3-1 to TRBJ2-1, with 8 bases aligning to TRBD1. The germline V gene encodes CDR1 LGHDT and CDR2 YNNKEL (reference sequence). The CDR3 is made up of 16 amino acids. Trimming took 4 bases from V and 1 from J; bases not matched to a gene: 6. Written as DNA, the CDR3 is TGTGCCAGCAGCCTCGGGACAGGAGTATCCTACAATGAGCAGTTCTTC. It is translated as CASSLGTGVSYNEQFF.

There are many counts of this clonotype. The J gene is TRBJ2-1, the V gene TRBV4-2, with 14 nucleotides matching TRBD2. Germline V gives CDR1 LGHNA, CDR2 YNFKEQ. The J segment lost 8 bases and the V segment lost 2 bases, leaving 5 bases of the junction unmatched. This CDR3 is 16 amino acids long. The CDR3 DNA reads TGTGCCAGCAGCCAATCCGGGACTAGCGGGAGCGATGAGCAGTTCTTC. It codes for CASSQSGTSGSDEQFF.

This rearrangement joins TRBV7-7 to TRBJ2-2; 10 positions match TRBD1. Germline loops: CDR1 SSHAT, CDR2 FNYEAQ (reference sequence). The CDR3 is 15 amino acids. Trimming cost V 1 base and J 7 bases; bases outside gene matches: 3. CDR3 residues: CASSLGDRGNGELFF. In nucleotides, the CDR3 is TGTGCCAGCAGCTTAGGGGACAGGGGCAACGGGGAGCTGTTTTTT.

This clonotype rates as medium-sized (0.01 to 0.1%). The chain has TRBV29-1 and TRBJ2-1; TRBD2 is a possible D gene (6 bases). From germline, CDR1 is SQVTM and CDR2 ANQGSEA. V was shortened by 5 bases and J by 7 bases, with 6 bases between the two germline ends. This CDR3 spans 10 amino acids. The chain's CDR3 is CSVRGNEQFF. The CDR3 region has the DNA TGCAGCGTTCGGGGGAATGAGCAGTTCTTC.

The gene calls are TRBV29-1 and TRBJ2-1; 8 bases match TRBD1. With V trimmed by 3 bases and J by 1 base, 5 bases remained unmatched. In germline, CDR1 is SQVTM, CDR2 ANQGSEA. This CDR3 spans 15 amino acids. The CDR3 sequence: CSVDSGGISYNEQFF. CDR3 sequence (DNA): TGCAGCGTTGATTCAGGGGGCATTTCCTACAATGAGCAGTTCTTC.

This clonotype was seen a handful of times. This chain connects TRBV4-3 to TRBJ2-1; D gene uncertain. The CDR3 extends over 17 amino acids. Germline loops: CDR1 LGHNA, CDR2 YSLEER. Trimming took off 0 bases at V and 8 bases at J, with 20 bases between the two ends. The CDR3 reads CASSQDRQEGSLDEQFF. In DNA form, the CDR3 reads TGCGCCAGCAGCCAAGATCGGCAGGAAGGGTCCCTCGATGAGCAGTTCTTC.

In this sample, this clonotype turned up a few times. The chain links TRBV6-5 to TRBJ2-1, with D perhaps TRBD2 (5 bases). CDR3 length: 14 residues. CDR1 is MNHEY, CDR2 SVGAGI, per germline. V shed 7 bases and J shed 8 bases, with 18 bases lying between them. The CDR3 loop is CASTLRGSSHEQFF. The CDR3 DNA is TGTGCCAGCACCCTACGAGGGAGCTCTCATGAGCAGTTCTTC.

This sequence joins TRBV29-1 and TRBJ2-3; TRBD1 or TRBD2 may be the D gene (5 bases each). The germline V and J ends were trimmed by 5 bases and 5 bases, with 20 bases remaining between them. This CDR3 comprises 15 residues. CDR1 and CDR2 from the germline V gene are SQVTM and ANQGSEA. The DNA of the CDR3 is TGCAGCGTTTCCGGGACCACCCTCGGTGAAGATACGCAGTATTTT. Translation: CSVSGTTLGEDTQYF.

This clonotype was observed a few times. The chain joins TRBV11-2 to TRBJ2-3; TRBD2 matches at 8 bases. J lost 3 bases, V lost 5 bases, and 13 bases had no gene match. Germline V gives CDR1 SGHAT, CDR2 FQNNGV. The CDR3 covers 17 residues. The CDR3 region is CASSPHPAGGETDTQYF. The DNA for the CDR3 is TGTGCCAGCAGCCCCCATCCTGCGGGGGGCGAGACAGATACGCAGTATTTT.

The chain uses TRBV5-1 and TRBJ2-6; no clear D gene. CDR3 length: 18 amino acids. Germline CDR1 is SGHRS and CDR2 is YFSETQ. Trimming removed 0 bases from V and 0 bases from J, with 13 bases in between. In DNA form, the CDR3 reads TGCGCCAGCAGCTTGGCTAGACACGTTAGCTCTGGGGCCAACGTCCTGACTTTC. Its translation: CASSLARHVSSGANVLTF.